What follows are 26 T cell receptor beta chains derived from one specimen sequenced in a study of T cell responses to AZD1222 COVID-19 vaccine. Only in-frame clones appear in the TCRdb table, and some are missing; sequencing was by immunoSEQ multiplex PCR. The table shows under 150,000 clones, with approximately 91% occurring only once. The sample was peripheral blood, taken 28 days after the second AZD1222 dose. The receptors were sampled from an adult who received the AZD1222 COVID-19 vaccine.

The sample holds one count of this clone. The chain is built from TRBV6-1 and TRBJ2-1; 9 bases fit TRBD2. The CDR3 contains 16 residues. Germline CDR1 is MNHNS and CDR2 is SASEGT. Trimming at V came to 4 bases and at J to 5 bases, leaving 9 bases not matched to a gene. This CDR3 is CASSARRTSVDNEQFF. The CDR3 nucleotides are TGTGCCAGCAGTGCCCGGCGGACTAGCGTCGACAATGAGCAGTTCTTC.

The chain uses TRBV7-2 and TRBJ2-1; TRBD2 agrees at 7 bases. The V gene end was trimmed by 5 bases and the J gene end by 5 bases; junction bases not matched to a gene: 9. The CDR3 has 15 amino acids. Germline CDR1 is SGHTA and CDR2 is FQGNSA. CDR3 protein: CASSRISGRNNEQFF. The CDR3, as DNA: TGTGCCAGCAGCCGTATTAGCGGGCGTAACAATGAGCAGTTCTTC.

The chain joins TRBV6-5 to TRBJ1-6, with D possibly being TRBD1 (5 bases). This CDR3 is built from 14 residues. Per the germline V gene, CDR1 is MNHEY and CDR2 is SVGAGI. V was clipped by 2 bases and J by 7 bases, with 9 bases between them. DNA for the CDR3: TGTGCCAGCAGTTACGCCCGGGGCAATTCACCCCTCCACTTT. It yields the protein CASSYARGNSPLHF.

V and J are TRBV9 and TRBJ1-5; D is unclear. V dropped 3 bases and J dropped 1 base, with 8 bases sitting between them. CDR1 SGDLS and CDR2 YYNGEE come from the germline V gene. This CDR3 has 14 residues. The CDR3 is CASSGGNSNQPQHF. CDR3 sequence (DNA): TGTGCCAGCAGCGGGGGAAACAGCAATCAGCCCCAGCATTTT.

V gene TRBV6-1 combines with J gene TRBJ1-2; 9 positions match TRBD1. The CDR3 extends over 15 amino acids. Germline V gives CDR1 MNHNS, CDR2 SASEGT. The V gene end was trimmed by 3 bases and the J gene end by 4 bases; junction bases not matched to a gene: 6. Here the CDR3 DNA reads TGTGCCAGCAGTGACCCGACAGGGGGGATCTATGGCTACACCTTC. As protein: CASSDPTGGIYGYTF.

The V call is TRBV3-1 (or the pseudogene TRBV3-2), the J call TRBJ1-3, with D maybe TRBD1 (6 bases). V lost 4 bases and J lost 1, with 8 bases in between. The CDR3 is 14 amino acids. Germline CDR1 LGHDT, CDR2 YNNKEL (reference sequence). CDR3 nucleotide sequence: TGTGCCAGCAGCCGGGACATATCTGGAAACACCATATATTTT. Translation gives CASSRDISGNTIYF.

The chain is built from TRBV19 and TRBJ1-3, with TRBD1 matching 7 bases. Germline assignment: CDR1 LNHDA and CDR2 SQIVND (reference sequence). J gave up 1 base and V 0 bases, and 3 bases lay outside the gene matches. CDR3 length equals 16 residues. CDR3 bases: TGTGCCAGTAGTATAGATCGGACAGGATCTGGAAACACCATATATTTT. Its protein product is CASSIDRTGSGNTIYF.

CDR3 region: CASSPGGRDSPLHF. CDR3 nucleotides: TGTGCCAGCTCACCAGGGGGTAGGGATTCACCCCTCCACTTT. The chain carries TRBV18 and TRBJ1-6; D perhaps matches TRBD1 (5 bases). This CDR3 comprises 14 residues. CDR1 is KGHSH and CDR2 is LQKENI in the germline V gene. V lost 2 bases, J lost 8 bases, and 10 bases lay in between.

The J gene is TRBJ1-2, the V gene TRBV7-9; 10 bases map to TRBD1. Germline CDR1 is SEHNR and CDR2 is FQNEAQ (reference sequence). The V and J ends lost 2 bases and 6 bases, in that order; junction bases with no gene match: 6. The CDR3 loop spans 15 amino acids. CDR3 DNA: TGTGCCAGCAGCTTACAGGGACAGGGGAGTCATGGCTACACCTTC. Translation gives CASSLQGQGSHGYTF. Based on the CDR3 plus reference TRBV7-9 and TRBJ1-2, the full variable domain is DTGVSQNPRHKITKRGQNVTFRCDPISEHNRLYWYRQTLGQGPEFLTYFQNEAQLEKSRLLSDRFSAERPKGSFSTLEIQRTEQGDSAMYLCASSLQGQGSHGYTFGSGTRLTVV.

The rearrangement joins TRBV7-8 to TRBJ1-1; 8 bases are shared with TRBD1. The CDR3 is 14 residues long. Germline-derived CDR1 and CDR2 are SGHVS and FQNEAQ. With 5 bases clipped from V and 5 bases from J, the junction kept 7 bases outside the gene matches. The CDR3 loop reads CASSPGGPGTEAFF. The CDR3 nucleotides are TGTGCCAGCAGCCCAGGGGGCCCCGGGACTGAAGCTTTCTTT.

The V call is TRBV6-5, the J call TRBJ2-1; 7 positions match TRBD2. Germline CDR1 and CDR2: MNHEY and SVGAGI. The CDR3 runs to 14 residues. The J segment lost 3 bases and the V segment lost 7 bases, leaving 6 bases of the junction unmatched. As DNA, the CDR3 is TGTGCCAGCACCCCAATAGCGGGCTACAATGAGCAGTTCTTC. This gives the protein CASTPIAGYNEQFF.

The rearrangement links TRBV7-3 to TRBJ1-1; 9 bases fit TRBD1. The CDR3 contains 12 residues. CDR1 and CDR2 from the germline V gene are SGHTA and FQGTGA. V was clipped by 6 bases and J by 7 bases; unmatched bases: 3. The CDR3 region is CASSPGQGEAFF. CDR3 nucleotides: TGTGCCAGCAGTCCGGGACAGGGTGAAGCTTTCTTT.

The chain uses TRBV5-5 and TRBJ2-6; D possibly corresponds to TRBD2 (6 bases). The CDR3 consists of 17 residues. V gave up 2 bases and J gave up 2 bases, with 14 bases separating them. CDR1 and CDR2 (germline): SGHKS, YYEKEE (reference sequence). The CDR3: CASSLAGGSTGANVLTF. The CDR3 bases are TGTGCCAGCAGCTTAGCTGGGGGGAGCACTGGGGCCAACGTCCTGACTTTC.

The CDR3 region is CASSPDRTYNEQFF. In DNA, the CDR3 is TGTGCCAGCAGCCCGGACAGGACATACAATGAGCAGTTCTTC. The chain links TRBV7-3 to TRBJ2-1, with 7 bases lining up with TRBD1. The germline V gene encodes CDR1 SGHTA and CDR2 FQGTGA. V dropped 5 bases and J dropped 4; count of bases not matched to a gene: 5. This CDR3 spans 14 amino acids.

The gene calls are TRBV6-1 and TRBJ2-2; 9 bases are shared with TRBD2. Germline loops: CDR1 MNHNS, CDR2 SASEGT. This CDR3 region has 17 residues. The J segment lost 8 bases and the V segment lost 4 bases, leaving 14 bases of the junction unmatched. The CDR3 DNA sequence: TGTGCCAGCAGTGCCCCAGCCGGGACTAGCACCTTTGGGGAGCTGTTTTTT. Translation: CASSAPAGTSTFGELFF.

The CDR3 DNA is TGTGCCTCAAGGTCGGGGGAATGGGAAAAACTGTTTTTT. This sequence encodes CASRSGEWEKLFF. This chain uses TRBV7-9 with TRBJ1-4; maybe TRBD1 (5 bases). The CDR3 has 13 amino acids. Germline CDR1 SEHNR, CDR2 FQNEAQ (reference sequence). Trimming shortened V by 11 bases and J by 8 bases, and 18 bases separated the two germline ends.

V usage is TRBV9 and J usage is TRBJ2-5; D is unclear. V was trimmed by 0 bases and J by 5 bases, leaving 5 bases between them. There are 12 residues in the CDR3. Germline V gene lookup returns CDR1 SGDLS and CDR2 YYNGEE. The CDR3 sequence: CASSVGGETQYF. In DNA, the CDR3 is TGTGCCAGCAGCGTAGGTGGTGAGACCCAGTACTTC.

The genes are TRBV29-1 and TRBJ1-2; no firm D call. CDR1 is SQVTM and CDR2 is ANQGSEA in the germline V gene. The CDR3 consists of 10 residues. V was cut by 6 bases and J by 7 bases, with 9 bases left in between. CDR3 amino acids: CSVGWGGYTF. The CDR3 region has the DNA TGCAGCGTGGGATGGGGTGGCTACACCTTC. Based on the CDR3 plus reference TRBV29-1 and TRBJ1-2, the full variable domain is SAVISQKPSRDICQRGTSLTIQCQVDSQVTMMFWYRQQPGQSLTLIATANQGSEATYESGFVIDKFPISRPNLTFSTLTVSNMSPEDSSIYLCSVGWGGYTFGSGTRLTVV.

V usage is TRBV7-9 and J usage is TRBJ2-1; TRBD2 matches 8 bases. Trimming took 3 bases from V and 0 from J; bases not matched to a gene: 7. CDR3 length equals 17 residues. Germline CDR1 reads SEHNR; CDR2 reads FQNEAQ (reference sequence). The CDR3 nucleotides read TGTGCCAGCAGCTTCGGGGGGGCGGGAAGCTCCTACAATGAGCAGTTCTTC. Translating gives CASSFGGAGSSYNEQFF.

The V gene is TRBV3-1 (or the pseudogene TRBV3-2), the J gene TRBJ1-5, with D possibly being TRBD1 (5 bases). Germline V lookup: CDR1 LGHDT, CDR2 YNNKEL (reference sequence). There are 13 residues in the CDR3. Trimming shortened V by 4 bases and J by 7 bases, and 11 bases separated the two germline ends. Written as DNA, the CDR3 is TGTGCCAGCAGCCCGGGGGGGTACCAGCCCCAGCATTTT. Translating gives CASSPGGYQPQHF.

The chain employs TRBV5-4 and TRBJ1-2; a possible D gene is TRBD1 (5 bases). Trimming pared 4 bases from V and 5 bases from J, leaving 15 bases between. The length of the CDR3 is 14 residues. The V gene's germline CDR1 is SGHNT and CDR2 YYREEE (reference sequence). The CDR3 nucleotides read TGTGCCAGCAGCCCCGCATCAGGGTTTTATGGCTACACCTTC. Protein: CASSPASGFYGYTF.

The chain uses TRBV2 and TRBJ1-3, with TRBD1 matching over 7 bases. V shed 6 bases, J shed 0 bases, and the junction held 11 bases outside the gene matches. Germline V gene sequence: CDR1 SNHLY, CDR2 FYNNEI. CDR3 length equals 17 residues. CDR3 loop: CASRAPGTANSGNTIYF. The CDR3 DNA follows: TGTGCCAGCAGGGCCCCCGGGACAGCCAACTCTGGAAACACCATATATTTT.

This chain uses TRBV7-9 with TRBJ2-2; D not resolved. CDR3 length equals 14 residues. Germline CDR1 SEHNR, CDR2 FQNEAQ (reference sequence). Trimming shortened V by 5 bases and J by 6 bases, and 13 bases separated the two germline ends. In DNA form, the CDR3 reads TGTGCCAGCAGCCCCCCTGGCCGCCCCGGGGAGCTGTTTTTT. This sequence encodes CASSPPGRPGELFF.

The chain links TRBV27 to TRBJ1-2; D is undetermined. From germline, CDR1 is MNHEY and CDR2 SMNVEV (reference sequence). Trimming removed 7 bases at V and 8 bases at J, with 17 bases between. This CDR3 is 13 amino acids long. The CDR3 loop reads CASTDSRLSGYTF. In DNA, the CDR3 is TGTGCCAGCACCGACTCCCGCCTCTCGGGCTACACCTTC.

The chain carries TRBV19 and TRBJ2-1, with D tentatively TRBD1 or TRBD2 (5 bases each). CDR1 is LNHDA, CDR2 SQIVND, per germline (reference sequence). The V gene lost 4 bases and the J gene lost 7 bases, with 20 bases spanning the gap. The CDR3 length is 16 residues. The DNA for the CDR3 is TGTGCCAGTAGTAGGGGACCGGGTACAGAAAAGAATGAGCAGTTCTTC. This encodes CASSRGPGTEKNEQFF.

The gene calls are TRBV18 and TRBJ1-4; D uncertain. The CDR3 length is 14 residues. V lost 3 bases, J lost 3 bases, and 8 bases lay in between. Germline CDR1 and CDR2: KGHSH and LQKENI. CDR3 DNA: TGTGCCAGCTCACCCGTTAGGGCTAATGAAAAACTGTTTTTT. The encoded protein is CASSPVRANEKLFF. The complete variable domain, with remaining parts taken from reference TRBV18 and TRBJ1-4, reads NAGVMQNPRHLVRRRGQEARLRCSPMKGHSHVYWYRQLPEEGLKFMVYLQKENIIDESGMPKERFSAEFPKEGPSILRIQQVVRGDSAAYFCASSPVRANEKLFFGSGTQLSVL.